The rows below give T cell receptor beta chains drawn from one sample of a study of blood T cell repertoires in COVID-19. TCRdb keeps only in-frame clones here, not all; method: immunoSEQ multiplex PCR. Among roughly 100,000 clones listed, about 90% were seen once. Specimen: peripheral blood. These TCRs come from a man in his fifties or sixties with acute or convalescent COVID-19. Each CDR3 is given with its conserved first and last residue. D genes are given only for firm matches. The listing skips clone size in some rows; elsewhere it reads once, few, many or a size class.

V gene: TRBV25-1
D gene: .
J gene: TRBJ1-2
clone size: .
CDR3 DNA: TGTGCCAGCAGAGAAGCGGGGGATAACTATGGCTACACCTTC
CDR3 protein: CASREAGDNYGYTF

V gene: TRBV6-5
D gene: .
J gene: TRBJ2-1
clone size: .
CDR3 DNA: TGTGCCAGCAGTTATTCCGGGACACTAAGTAGGGATGAGCAGTTCTTC
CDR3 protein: CASSYSGTLSRDEQFF

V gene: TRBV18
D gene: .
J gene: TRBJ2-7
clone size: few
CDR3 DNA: TGTGCCAGCTCACCTTTATTAGGACAGTATTCCTACGAGCAGTACTTC
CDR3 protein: CASSPLLGQYSYEQYF

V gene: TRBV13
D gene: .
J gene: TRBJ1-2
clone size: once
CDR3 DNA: TGTGCCAGCACCGAGGGAGCTAACTATGGCTACACCTTC
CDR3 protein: CASTEGANYGYTF

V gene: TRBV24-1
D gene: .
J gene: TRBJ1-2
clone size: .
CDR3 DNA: TGTGCCACCAGTCTGGGTACAGGTTCATATGGCTACACCTTC
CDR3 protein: CATSLGTGSYGYTF

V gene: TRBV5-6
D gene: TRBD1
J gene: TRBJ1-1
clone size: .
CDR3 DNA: TGTGCCAGCAGCCGAGTACCGGGACAGGGAGGCACTGAAGCTTTCTTT
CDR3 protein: CASSRVPGQGGTEAFF

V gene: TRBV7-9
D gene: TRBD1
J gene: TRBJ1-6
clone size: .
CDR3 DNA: TGTGCCAGCAGCTTAGGGACAGGACCCAATTCACCCCTCCACTTT
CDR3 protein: CASSLGTGPNSPLHF

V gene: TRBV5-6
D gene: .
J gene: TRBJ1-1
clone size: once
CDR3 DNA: TGTGCCAGCAGCCGGGCGGGGGGGAACACTGAAGCTTTCTTT
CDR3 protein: CASSRAGGNTEAFF

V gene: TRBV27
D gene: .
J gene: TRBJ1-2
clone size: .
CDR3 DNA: TGTGCCAGCAGTCCCTACAGGGAGAAGGGCTATGGCTACACCTTC
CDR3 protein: CASSPYREKGYGYTF

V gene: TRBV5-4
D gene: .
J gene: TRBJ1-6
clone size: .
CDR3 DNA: TGTGCCAGCAGCCCGGCCAGGAATTCACCCCTCCACTTT
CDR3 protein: CASSPARNSPLHF

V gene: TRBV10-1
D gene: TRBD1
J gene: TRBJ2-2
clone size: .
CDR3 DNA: TGCGCCAGCAGTGAAGGGCAGGGGGTCACCGGGGAGCTGTTTTTT
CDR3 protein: CASSEGQGVTGELFF

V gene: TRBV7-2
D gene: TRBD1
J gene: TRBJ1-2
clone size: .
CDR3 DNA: TGTGCCAGCAGTTACACAGGGGTGAACTATGGCTACACCTTC
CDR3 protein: CASSYTGVNYGYTF

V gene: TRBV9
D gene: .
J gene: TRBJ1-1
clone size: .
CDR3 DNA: TGTGCCAGCAGCCCCCCAGGGAACTCTGAAGCTTTCTTT
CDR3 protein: CASSPPGNSEAFF

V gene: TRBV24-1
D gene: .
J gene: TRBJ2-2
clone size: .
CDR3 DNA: TGTGCCACCAGTGATCCCAGGACTGCGACCGGGGAGCTGTTTTTT
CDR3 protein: CATSDPRTATGELFF

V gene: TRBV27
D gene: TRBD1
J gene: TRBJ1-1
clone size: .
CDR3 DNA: TGTGCCAGTAAGACAGGGGCGGAGAACACTGAAGCTTTCTTT
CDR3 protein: CASKTGAENTEAFF

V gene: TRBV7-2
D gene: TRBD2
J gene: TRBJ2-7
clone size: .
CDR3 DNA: TGTGCCAGCAGCTTAGGCGTGACTAGCGGGGGAGCCTACGAGCAGTACTTC
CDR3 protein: CASSLGVTSGGAYEQYF

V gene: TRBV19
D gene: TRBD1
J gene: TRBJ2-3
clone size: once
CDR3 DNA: TGTGCCAGTAGTATAGACGGACAGGGAATCACAGATACGCAGTATTTT
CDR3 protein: CASSIDGQGITDTQYF

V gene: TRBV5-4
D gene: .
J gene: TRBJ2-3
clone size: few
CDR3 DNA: TGTGCCAGCAGCTGGCCCGGGAAGACTAGCACAGATACGCAGTATTTT
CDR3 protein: CASSWPGKTSTDTQYF

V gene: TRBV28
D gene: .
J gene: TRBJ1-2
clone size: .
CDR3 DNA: TGTGCCAGCAGTTCCCTAGTTACCAGTCTCTATGGCTACACCTTC
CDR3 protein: CASSSLVTSLYGYTF

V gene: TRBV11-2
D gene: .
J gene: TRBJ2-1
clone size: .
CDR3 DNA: TGTGCCAGCAGCTTAGATCTTACAGGGCAGTTCTTC
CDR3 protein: CASSLDLTGQFF

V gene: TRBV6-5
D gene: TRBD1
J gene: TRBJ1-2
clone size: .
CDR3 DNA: TGTGCCAGCATTAGTTACGACAGGGAAAACTATGGCTACACCTTC
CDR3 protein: CASISYDRENYGYTF

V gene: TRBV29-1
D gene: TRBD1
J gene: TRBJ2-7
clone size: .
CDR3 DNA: TGCAGCGTGGGACAGGGGGCCCAGGAGCAGTACTTC
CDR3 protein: CSVGQGAQEQYF

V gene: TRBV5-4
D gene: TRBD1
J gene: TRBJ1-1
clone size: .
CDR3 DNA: TGTGCCAGCAGTCATATTCGACAGGGTCGTACTGAAGCTTTCTTT
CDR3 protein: CASSHIRQGRTEAFF

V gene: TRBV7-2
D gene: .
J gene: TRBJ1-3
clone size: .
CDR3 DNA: TGTGCCAGCAGCTTAGGGGGGCTTACTGGAAACACCATATATTTT
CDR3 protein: CASSLGGLTGNTIYF

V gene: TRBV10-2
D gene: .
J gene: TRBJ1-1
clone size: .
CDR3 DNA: TGCGCCAGCGGCTCTGGACACCCAAACACTGAAGCTTTCTTT
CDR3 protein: CASGSGHPNTEAFF

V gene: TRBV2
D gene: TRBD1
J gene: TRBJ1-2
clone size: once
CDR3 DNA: TGTGCCAGCAGTGGTAGGGACAGGGGATCCGCTAACTATGGCTACACCTTC
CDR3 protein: CASSGRDRGSANYGYTF

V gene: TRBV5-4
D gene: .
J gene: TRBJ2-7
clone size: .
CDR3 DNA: TGTGCCAGCAGCTTCGCGGGTGCCTACGAGCAGTACTTC
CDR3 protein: CASSFAGAYEQYF

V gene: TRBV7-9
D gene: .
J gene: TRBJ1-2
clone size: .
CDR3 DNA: TGTGCCAGCAGGGATCCCACTACGTCGGGGTATGGCTACACCTTC
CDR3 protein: CASRDPTTSGYGYTF

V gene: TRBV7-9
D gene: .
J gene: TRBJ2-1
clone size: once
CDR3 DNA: TGTGCCAGCACAAAAGAGAGCTCCTACAATGAGCAGTTCTTC
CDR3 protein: CASTKESSYNEQFF